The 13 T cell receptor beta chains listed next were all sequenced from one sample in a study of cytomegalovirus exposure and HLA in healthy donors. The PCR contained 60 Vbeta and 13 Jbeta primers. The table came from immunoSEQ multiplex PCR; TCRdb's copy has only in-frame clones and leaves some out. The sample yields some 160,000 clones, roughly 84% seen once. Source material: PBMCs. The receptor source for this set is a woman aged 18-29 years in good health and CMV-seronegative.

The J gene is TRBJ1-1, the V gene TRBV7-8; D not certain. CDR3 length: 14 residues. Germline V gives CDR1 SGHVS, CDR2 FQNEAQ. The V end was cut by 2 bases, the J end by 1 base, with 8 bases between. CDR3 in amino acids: CASSLPRSNTEAFF. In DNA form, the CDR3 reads TGTGCCAGCAGCTTACCCAGGTCGAACACTGAAGCTTTCTTT.

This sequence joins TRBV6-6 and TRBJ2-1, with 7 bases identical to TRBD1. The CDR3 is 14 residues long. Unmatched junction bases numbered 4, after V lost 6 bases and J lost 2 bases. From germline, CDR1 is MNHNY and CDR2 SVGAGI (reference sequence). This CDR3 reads CASRTGITYNEQFF. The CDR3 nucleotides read TGTGCCAGCAGGACAGGGATTACCTACAATGAGCAGTTCTTC.

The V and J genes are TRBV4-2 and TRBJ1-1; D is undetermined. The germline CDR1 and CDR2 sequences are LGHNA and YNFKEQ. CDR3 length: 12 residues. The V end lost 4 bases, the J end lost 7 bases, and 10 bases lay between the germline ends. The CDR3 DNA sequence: TGTGCCAGCAGCCCTCTTTCAGGTGAAGCTTTCTTT. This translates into CASSPLSGEAFF.

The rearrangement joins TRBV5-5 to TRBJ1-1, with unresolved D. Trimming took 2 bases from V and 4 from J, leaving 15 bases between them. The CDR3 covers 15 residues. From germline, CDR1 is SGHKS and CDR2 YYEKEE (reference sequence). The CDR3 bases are TGTGCCAGCAGCTTTCAGGTCGGATTGGGCACTGAAGCTTTCTTT. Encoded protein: CASSFQVGLGTEAFF.

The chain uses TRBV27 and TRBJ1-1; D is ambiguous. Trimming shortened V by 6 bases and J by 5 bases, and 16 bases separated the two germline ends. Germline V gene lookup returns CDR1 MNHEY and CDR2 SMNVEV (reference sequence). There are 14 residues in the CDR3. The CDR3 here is CASSVTAEGTEAFF. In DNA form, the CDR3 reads TGTGCCAGCAGCGTAACTGCGGAGGGAACTGAAGCTTTCTTT.

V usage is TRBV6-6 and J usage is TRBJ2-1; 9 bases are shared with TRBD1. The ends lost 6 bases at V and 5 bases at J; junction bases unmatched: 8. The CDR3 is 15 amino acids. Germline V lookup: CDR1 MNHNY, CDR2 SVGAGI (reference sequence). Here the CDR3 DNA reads TGTGCCAGCAGGTTACAGGGGGCGATTCACAATGAGCAGTTCTTC. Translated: CASRLQGAIHNEQFF.

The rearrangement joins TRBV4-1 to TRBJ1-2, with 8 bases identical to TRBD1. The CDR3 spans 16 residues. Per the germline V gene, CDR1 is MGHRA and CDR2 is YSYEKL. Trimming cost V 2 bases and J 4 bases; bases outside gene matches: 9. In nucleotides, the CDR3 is TGCGCCAGCAGCCAATACGACAGGGGCGAGAGCTATGGCTACACCTTC. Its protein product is CASSQYDRGESYGYTF.

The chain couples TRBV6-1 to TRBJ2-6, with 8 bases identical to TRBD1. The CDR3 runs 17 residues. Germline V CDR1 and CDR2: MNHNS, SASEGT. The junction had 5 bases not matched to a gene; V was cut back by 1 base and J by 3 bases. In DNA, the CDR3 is TGTGCCAGCAGTGAAGTCAGGGGGCTGGGTGGGGCCAACGTCCTGACTTTC. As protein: CASSEVRGLGGANVLTF.

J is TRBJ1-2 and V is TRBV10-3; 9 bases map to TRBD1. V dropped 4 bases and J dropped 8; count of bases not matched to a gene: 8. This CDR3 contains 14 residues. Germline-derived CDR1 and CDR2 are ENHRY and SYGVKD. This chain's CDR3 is CAISGPGTGIGYTF. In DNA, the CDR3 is TGTGCCATCAGTGGACCCGGGACAGGGATAGGCTACACCTTC.

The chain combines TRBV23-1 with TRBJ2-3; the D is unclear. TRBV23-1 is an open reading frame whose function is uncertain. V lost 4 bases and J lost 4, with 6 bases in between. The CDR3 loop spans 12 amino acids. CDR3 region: CASSPGSDTQYF. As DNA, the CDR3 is TGCGCCAGCAGTCCCGGTTCAGATACGCAGTATTTT.

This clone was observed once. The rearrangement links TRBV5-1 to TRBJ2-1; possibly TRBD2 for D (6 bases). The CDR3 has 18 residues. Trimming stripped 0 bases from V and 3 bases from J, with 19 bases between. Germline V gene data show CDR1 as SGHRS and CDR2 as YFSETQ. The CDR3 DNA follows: TGCGCCAGCAGCTTGGAAGTGTGGGTGGGGGGTATCTACAATGAGCAGTTCTTC. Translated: CASSLEVWVGGIYNEQFF.

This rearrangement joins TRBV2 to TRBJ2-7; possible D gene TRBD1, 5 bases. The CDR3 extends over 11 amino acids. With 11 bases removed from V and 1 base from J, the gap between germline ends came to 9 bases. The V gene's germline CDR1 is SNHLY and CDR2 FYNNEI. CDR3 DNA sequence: TGTGCCGTCGACAGATCCTACGAGCAGTACTTC. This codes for CAVDRSYEQYF.

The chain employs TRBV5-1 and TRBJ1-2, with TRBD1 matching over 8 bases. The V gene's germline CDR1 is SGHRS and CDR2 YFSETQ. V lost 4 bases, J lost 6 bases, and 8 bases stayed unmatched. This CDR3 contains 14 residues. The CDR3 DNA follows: TGCGCCAGCAGCGACGACAGGGGATGGAATGGCTACACCTTC. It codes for CASSDDRGWNGYTF.